Presented here are 28 T cell receptor beta chains from one specimen sequenced in a study of blood T cells in healthy people across ages. A J-beta primer mix and a sample-barcoded 5' primer were used in a second PCR of roughly 6 to 11 cycles. MiXCR, applied by TCRdb to the 5' RACE reads, yields one record per CDR3 protein. Among about 1.5 million distinct CDR3 sequences listed, around two fifths were seen once. Sequencing input: blood. Receptors originate from a woman aged 18-30 years in good health.

This clonotype has just a few counts. The V call is TRBV27, the J call TRBJ2-1; TRBD2 might be the D (5 bases). V shed 5 bases and J shed 8 bases, with 13 bases lying between them. The CDR3 has 13 amino acids. Germline CDR1 reads MNHEY; CDR2 reads SMNVEV (reference sequence). This chain's CDR3 is CASSPKDSHEQFF. CDR3 coding DNA: TGTGCCAGCAGTCCCAAGGACTCCCATGAGCAGTTCTTC.

The table lists this clonotype with a few counts. The chain uses TRBV24-1 and TRBJ2-1; 11 nucleotides align to TRBD2. Germline CDR1 KGHDR, CDR2 SFDVKD. The J segment lost 7 bases and the V segment lost 4 bases, leaving 8 bases of the junction unmatched. The CDR3 length is 16 residues. CDR3 protein: CATSDPLAGGGNEQFF. As DNA, the CDR3 is TGTGCCACCAGTGACCCCTTAGCGGGAGGGGGGAATGAGCAGTTCTTC.

The rearrangement joins TRBV25-1 to TRBJ1-5, with unresolved D. The CDR3 loop spans 12 amino acids. Deletions cut 3 bases from V and 3 bases from J, with 3 bases between. Germline-derived CDR1 and CDR2 are MGHDK and SYGVNS. CDR3 bases: TGTGCCAGCAGTGAGCCCAATCAGCCCCAGCATTTT. The encoded protein is CASSEPNQPQHF.

The chain employs TRBV9 and TRBJ2-4; TRBD2 agrees at 7 bases. The germline V gene has CDR1 SGDLS and CDR2 YYNGEE. The CDR3 extends over 17 amino acids. V lost 4 bases and J lost 0; bases outside the gene matches: 10. This chain's CDR3 is CASSPRGDLIAKNIQYF. For the CDR3, the DNA is TGTGCCAGCAGCCCCCGGGGGGATCTCATAGCCAAAAACATTCAGTACTTC.

This chain joins TRBV11-1 and TRBJ2-7; D not certain. Trimming cost V 2 bases and J 5 bases, with 13 bases left between them. CDR3 size: 14 residues. The germline CDR1 and CDR2 sequences are SGHAT and FQDESV (reference sequence). CDR3 nucleotide sequence: TGTGCCAGCAGCTTATCCCCCCTTTTCCACGAGCAGTACTTC. This encodes CASSLSPLFHEQYF.

This clonotype was detected a few times. The chain uses TRBV20-1 and TRBJ2-5, with D perhaps matching TRBD2 (6 bases). Looked up from germline, CDR1 is DFQATT and CDR2 is SNEGSKA (reference sequence). This CDR3 is built from 14 residues. V lost 3 bases and J 1 base, leaving 12 bases between the germline ends. CDR3 nucleotides: TGCAGTGCTAGGGGACTTCTTACCCAAGAGACCCAGTACTTC. It translates to CSARGLLTQETQYF.

The chain is built from TRBV11-2 and TRBJ2-3; D call uncertain. This CDR3 is built from 16 residues. Trimming cost V 5 bases and J 4 bases, with 19 bases left between them. CDR1 and CDR2 from the germline V gene are SGHAT and FQNNGV. The CDR3 nucleotides read TGTGCCAGCAGCCAGGCCGGCCCCCGTCCCCCAGATACGCAGTATTTT. It is translated as CASSQAGPRPPDTQYF. Full variable domain (outside the CDR3, taken from reference TRBV11-2 and TRBJ2-3): EAGVAQSPRYKIIEKRQSVAFWCNPISGHATLYWYQQILGQGPKLLIQFQNNGVVDDSQLPKDRFSAERLKGVDSTLKIQPAKLEDSAVYLCASSQAGPRPPDTQYFGPGTRLTVL.

The V call is TRBV18, the J call TRBJ2-7; 9 nucleotides align to TRBD1. The CDR3 is 14 amino acids. After removal of 2 bases from V and 6 bases from J, the junction contained 5 bases not matched to a gene. CDR1 is KGHSH, CDR2 LQKENI, per germline. The CDR3 coding sequence is TGTGCCAGCTCACCAAGACAGGGGGAAGGCGAGCAGTACTTC. It encodes CASSPRQGEGEQYF. Complete variable domain (other parts from reference TRBV18 and TRBJ2-7): NAGVMQNPRHLVRRRGQEARLRCSPMKGHSHVYWYRQLPEEGLKFMVYLQKENIIDESGMPKERFSAEFPKEGPSILRIQQVVRGDSAAYFCASSPRQGEGEQYFGPGTRLTVT.

This chain joins TRBV20-1 and TRBJ2-7; the D gene is possibly TRBD1 (6 bases). The V end lost 2 bases, the J end lost 0 bases, and 11 bases lay between the germline ends. There are 14 residues in the CDR3. Germline V CDR1 and CDR2: DFQATT, SNEGSKA (reference sequence). This chain's CDR3 is CSARKGDTSYEQYF. As DNA, the CDR3 is TGCAGTGCTAGAAAGGGGGACACCTCCTACGAGCAGTACTTC.

The chain uses TRBV5-5 and TRBJ2-3, with 8 bases aligning to TRBD1. This CDR3 region has 15 residues. The V gene end was trimmed by 0 bases and the J gene end by 2 bases; junction bases not matched to a gene: 2. The germline V gene has CDR1 SGHKS and CDR2 YYEKEE (reference sequence). CDR3 in DNA: TGTGCCAGCAGCTTGGGGACAGGGCCCACAGATACGCAGTATTTT. Its translation is CASSLGTGPTDTQYF.

For this clonotype: This may stem from a read error, because a much larger clone lies one nucleotide away. The gene calls are TRBV7-2 and TRBJ2-1, with a weak D call TRBD2 (5 bases). Germline CDR1 reads SGHTA; CDR2 reads FQGNSA. CDR3 length equals 13 residues. In nucleotides, the CDR3 is TGTGCCGGCAGCTTGGAGGTACACAATGAGCAGTTCTTC. Amino acid sequence: CAGSLEVHNEQFF.

The chain joins TRBV11-2 to TRBJ2-3, with unresolved D. CDR3 length equals 18 residues. V was pared by 5 bases and J by 2 bases, with 23 bases between. Germline V gene data show CDR1 as SGHAT and CDR2 as FQNNGV. CDR3 loop: CASSPGNQLPLHTDTQYF. CDR3 coding DNA: TGTGCCAGCAGCCCAGGCAATCAACTACCACTCCACACAGATACGCAGTATTTT.

In its sample, this clonotype was seen a few times. The chain combines TRBV11-3 with TRBJ1-1; 8 bases match TRBD1. Germline V gene data show CDR1 as SGHNT and CDR2 as YENEEA. J lost 1 base, V lost 1 base, and 8 bases had no gene match. This CDR3 has 17 residues. The CDR3 is CASSLGDRRRANTEAFF. The CDR3 coding sequence is TGTGCCAGCAGCTTAGGGGACAGGCGGCGGGCGAACACTGAAGCTTTCTTT.

Many counts were recorded for this clonotype. The rearrangement links TRBV29-1 to TRBJ2-1; D is unresolved. V was clipped by 0 bases and J by 7 bases, with 13 bases between them. This CDR3 region has 14 residues. Germline-derived CDR1 and CDR2 are SQVTM and ANQGSEA. In DNA form, the CDR3 reads TGCAGCGTTGAAGATCGCCAGGTTAGGAATGAGCAGTTCTTC. This codes for CSVEDRQVRNEQFF.

The chain employs TRBV27 and TRBJ1-4, with a possible D match to TRBD1 (5 bases). CDR1 and CDR2 from the germline V gene are MNHEY and SMNVEV (reference sequence). CDR3 length: 15 residues. The V and J ends lost 6 bases and 8 bases respectively, with 19 bases between them. The CDR3 bases are TGTGCCAGCAGCCCCGGGACCTACGGTGGGGAAAAACTGTTTTTT. It specifies CASSPGTYGGEKLFF.

The V gene is TRBV6-1, the J gene TRBJ2-2; 8 bases agree with TRBD1. The trim removed 6 bases at V and 5 bases at J, leaving 11 bases unmatched. The CDR3 runs 16 residues. The germline CDR1 and CDR2 sequences are MNHNS and SASEGT. The DNA of the CDR3 is TGTGCCAGCAGGAGGACCGGACAGGGTATAACCGGGGAGCTGTTTTTT. It specifies CASRRTGQGITGELFF.

Ten or more counts support this clonotype. The rearrangement uses TRBV12-3 or TRBV12-4 and TRBJ2-7; 8 nucleotides match TRBD2. The J segment lost 0 bases and the V segment lost 6 bases, leaving 13 bases of the junction unmatched. The CDR3 contains 17 residues. This CDR3 is CASRPAGVAGFSYEQYF. DNA for the CDR3: TGTGCCAGCAGGCCAGCGGGGGTAGCGGGATTCTCCTACGAGCAGTACTTC.

As regards this clonotype: Sequence at one end of the junction differs from germline and may be a read error. The chain has TRBV18 and TRBJ2-1; 7 bases agree with TRBD1. The CDR3 is 14 residues long. Germline assignment: CDR1 KGHSH and CDR2 LQKENI. CDR3 sequence reads: CAGSPNRQGHEQFF. CDR3 coding DNA: TGTGCCGGCTCACCAAATCGACAGGGTCATGAGCAGTTCTTC.

The chain couples TRBV27 to TRBJ2-1, with D uncertain. Trimming cost V 5 bases and J 9 bases, with 17 bases left between them. The CDR3 runs 14 residues. Germline V CDR1 and CDR2: MNHEY, SMNVEV (reference sequence). The CDR3 region is CASSQITPPREQFF. The CDR3 DNA reads TGTGCCAGCAGTCAGATCACGCCCCCGCGTGAGCAGTTCTTC.

This clonotype was seen more than once but under ten times. V gene TRBV6-5 combines with J gene TRBJ2-6; weak D call: TRBD1 (6 bases). Germline CDR1 MNHEY, CDR2 SVGAGI. This CDR3 spans 15 amino acids. Trimming removed 5 bases at V and 2 bases at J, with 10 bases between. The CDR3 loop reads CASSPEGAGANVLTF. CDR3 bases: TGTGCCAGCAGTCCCGAGGGGGCTGGGGCCAACGTCCTGACTTTC.

V is TRBV11-2 and J is TRBJ2-5; 15 nucleotides agree with TRBD2. Trimming cost V 4 bases and J 3 bases; bases outside gene matches: 0. Germline V CDR1 and CDR2: SGHAT, FQNNGV. This CDR3 contains 15 residues. The CDR3 protein is CASSWTSGREETQYF. DNA for the CDR3: TGTGCCAGCAGCTGGACTAGCGGGAGGGAAGAGACCCAGTACTTC.

The chain carries TRBV6-5 and TRBJ1-4; maybe TRBD1 (5 bases). V was clipped by 8 bases and J by 7 bases, with 14 bases between them. Germline lookup yields CDR1 MNHEY and CDR2 SVGAGI. The CDR3 covers 13 residues. The CDR3 region is CASGQGGSEKLFF. CDR3 DNA sequence: TGTGCCAGCGGGCAGGGAGGAAGTGAAAAACTGTTTTTT.

The chain links TRBV29-1 to TRBJ2-3; 12 bases line up with TRBD2. In germline, CDR1 is SQVTM, CDR2 ANQGSEA. This CDR3 has 15 residues. Trimming removed 6 bases from V and 2 bases from J; junction bases left unmatched: 6. The CDR3 DNA follows: TGCAGCGTCCATCTAGCGGGGGGGTACACAGATACGCAGTATTTT. It translates to CSVHLAGGYTDTQYF.

This chain uses TRBV20-1 with TRBJ2-7, with D perhaps matching TRBD1 or TRBD2 (6 bases each). V lost 6 bases and J 3 bases, leaving 18 bases between the germline ends. The CDR3 extends over 14 amino acids. From germline, CDR1 is DFQATT and CDR2 SNEGSKA (reference sequence). DNA for the CDR3: TGCAGTGCCAGGGCAGGGGAGGATAACTACGAGCAGTACTTC. This codes for CSARAGEDNYEQYF.

This clonotype was seen more than once but under ten times. The chain links TRBV12-3 or TRBV12-4 to TRBJ1-1, with no clear D. The CDR3 covers 14 residues. Trimming took 1 base from V and 7 from J, leaving 13 bases between them. CDR3 bases: TGTGCCAGCAGTTTAGAGAGGGAGTCCCTTGAAGCTTTCTTT. Translated, it gives CASSLERESLEAFF.

This chain connects TRBV5-1 to TRBJ2-7, with TRBD2 as a possible D gene (7 bases). Germline V CDR1 and CDR2: SGHRS, YFSETQ. V lost 7 bases to trimming and J lost 1 base, with 18 bases between them. This CDR3 comprises 15 residues. CDR3 region: CASGQKAGASYEQYF. The CDR3 DNA reads as TGCGCCAGCGGCCAGAAGGCGGGGGCGTCCTACGAGCAGTACTTC.

This chain links TRBV7-2 with TRBJ2-7; no definite D call. From germline, CDR1 is SGHTA and CDR2 FQGNSA. The CDR3 contains 16 residues. The V end lost 1 base, the J end lost 2 bases, and 15 bases lay between the germline ends. CDR3 protein: CASSLDPPTETYEQYF. In DNA form, the CDR3 reads TGTGCCAGCAGCTTAGACCCCCCAACAGAGACCTACGAGCAGTACTTC.

This clonotype was counted only a few times. The V call is TRBV7-8, the J call TRBJ2-7; D may be TRBD1 (5 bases). In germline, CDR1 is SGHVS, CDR2 FQNEAQ. The V end lost 0 bases, the J end lost 2 bases, and 14 bases lay between the germline ends. This CDR3 comprises 16 residues. CDR3 amino acids: CASSLATWGGTYEQYF. The DNA for the CDR3 is TGTGCCAGCAGCTTAGCGACGTGGGGCGGAACCTACGAGCAGTACTTC.